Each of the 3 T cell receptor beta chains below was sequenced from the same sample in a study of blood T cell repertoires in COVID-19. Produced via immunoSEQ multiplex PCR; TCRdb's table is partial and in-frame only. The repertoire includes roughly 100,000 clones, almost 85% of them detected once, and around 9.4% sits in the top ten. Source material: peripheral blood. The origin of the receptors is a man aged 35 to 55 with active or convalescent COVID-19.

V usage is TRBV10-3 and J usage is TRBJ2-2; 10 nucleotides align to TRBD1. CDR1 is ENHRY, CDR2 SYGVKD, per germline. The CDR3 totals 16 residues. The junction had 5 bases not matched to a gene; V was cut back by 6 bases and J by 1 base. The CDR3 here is CAISDRGQLNTGELFF. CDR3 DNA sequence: TGTGCCATCAGCGACAGGGGGCAACTGAACACCGGGGAGCTGTTTTTT.

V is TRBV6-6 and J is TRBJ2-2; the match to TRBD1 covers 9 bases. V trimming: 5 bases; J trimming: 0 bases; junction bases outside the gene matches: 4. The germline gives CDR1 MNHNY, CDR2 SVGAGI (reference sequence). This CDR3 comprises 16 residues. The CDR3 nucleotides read TGTGCCAGCAGTACCACAGGGGGCGCGAACACCGGGGAGCTGTTTTTT. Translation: CASSTTGGANTGELFF.

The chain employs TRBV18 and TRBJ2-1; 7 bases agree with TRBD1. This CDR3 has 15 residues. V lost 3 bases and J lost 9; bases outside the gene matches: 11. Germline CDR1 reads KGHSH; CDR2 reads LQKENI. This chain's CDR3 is CASSPERQGSSEQFF. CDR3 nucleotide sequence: TGTGCCAGCTCACCGGAGCGACAGGGTAGTAGTGAGCAGTTCTTC.